This T cell receptor beta chain originates from a study of CD8+ T cells in alopecia areata (dated by TCRdb to the late 2010s). About the investigation overall: The treated patients took part in an open-label pilot trial in which moderate-to-severe alopecia areata was treated with oral tofacitinib at 5 to 10 mg twice daily. Patients on tofacitinib were biopsied at baseline and after 4 and 24 weeks of treatment, and several of the patients also had a later scalp biopsy. TCRbeta CDR3 regions were amplified by immunoSEQ multiplex PCR using 35 Vbeta forward and 13 Jbeta reverse primers. Clonality in the scalp was compared among normal scalp (n=4), patchy alopecia areata scalp (n=8), and alopecia totalis/universalis scalp (n=8). Patients received tofacitinib for 6 to 18 months and were then followed off drug for 6 months to check for delayed response and recurrence. To study T cell clonal expansion in alopecia areata, the researchers applied high-throughput TCRbeta sequencing to both the C3H/HeJ mouse model and human patients. Scalp tissue and sorted CD4+ and CD8+ peripheral blood T cells from patchy and totalis/universalis alopecia areata patients and from healthy controls were covered by human TCRbeta sequencing. Disease severity in treated patients was measured with the SALT score, which quantifies the percentage of affected scalp surface area. RNA was obtained with the PAXgene miRNA kit for fixed scalp, the miRNeasy kit for PBMCs, and the RNeasy kit for mouse skin.

Study-wide findings and limitations: Unlike mouse skin, which is dominated by gammadelta T cells, normal human skin has resident alphabeta T cells that are also sequenced, and this complicates analysis of the scalp TCR repertoire. Because the treated cohort was small and included a single nonresponder, larger studies are needed to assess links between baseline CD8+ expansion and response. Lesional scalp, especially in alopecia totalis/universalis, showed higher clonality and more expanded CD8+ clones than normal scalp, suggesting antigenic drive. TCR sequences shared between patients were less clear than in mice, possibly partly because of HLA diversity in the patient population. Tofacitinib significantly decreased scalp clonality and the number of expanded CD8+ clones among the top 100 scalp clones. During tofacitinib treatment, many expanded lesional clones remained in scalp and blood, and this persistence may partly explain relapse after treatment is stopped.

V and J lose 6 bases and 1 base, and a span of 12 bases separates them. CDR1 and CDR2 are drawn from the germline V gene: MNHEY, SVGAGI. Taken from cysteine to phenylalanine, the CDR3 has 14 residues. Here the CDR3 DNA is all that survives: 42 bases in frame from base 1. Sample time point, as interpreted from the label and publication: around 29 days on oral tofacitinib. The sample's treatment or condition label is to be understood as: oral pan-JAK inhibitor, 5-10 mg twice daily. Lesional scalp punch biopsies and peripheral blood were collected from alopecia areata patients. PBMCs were isolated by density centrifugation and stained for CD3, CD4 and CD8, and CD4+ and CD8+ T cells were sorted on a FACSAria. With regard to this clone: Its antigen target is currently unknown. Per-base qualities were not stored, and no clone one base away is much larger.

The method behind the library was the immunoSEQ multiplex PCR assay. RNA was extracted from all samples and reverse transcribed into cDNA, which served as template for TCR sequencing. First-strand cDNA was synthesized with SuperScript III using a 2:1 mix of oligo-dT and random hexamers. Amplification bias was assessed with a synthetic immune receptor repertoire, and residual bias was removed computationally. As for the original processing: After raw reads were preprocessed to remove errors, the CDR3 was defined following IMGT conventions as running from the conserved cysteine to phenylalanine. Clonality was computed as 1 minus the Shannon entropy, with the entropy normalized by log2 of the number of productive unique TCRs. Whether scalp clones were CD4 or CD8 was inferred by matching scalp TCRbeta sequences against CD4 and CD8 repertoires sorted from blood. Imported from immuneACCESS, the table was reduced by TCRdb to in-frame sequences with V and J called. These copies leave out some clones; in studies compared against another copy, an unresolved V gene accounts for under half, and the cause of the remainder is not known. V and J calls and clone size are as listed in that table; D and trimming were resolved from the DNA. The sample data list about 150,000 clones, and 45% to 60% of these were observed just once. Approximately 16% of the sample belongs to the ten largest clones.

The material sequenced was CD8+ T cells sorted from blood, taken at week 4, from a patient treated with tofacitinib. The sequence is built from TRBV6-5 and TRBJ1-1; TRBD1 is perhaps the D gene, given 6 matching bases. This sequence originates from a human donor with alopecia areata. The CDR3 reads as follows: CASRPGHGNTEAFF. The DNA sequence is as follows: TGTGCCAGCAGGCCGGGACACGGGAACACTGAAGCTTTCTTT.